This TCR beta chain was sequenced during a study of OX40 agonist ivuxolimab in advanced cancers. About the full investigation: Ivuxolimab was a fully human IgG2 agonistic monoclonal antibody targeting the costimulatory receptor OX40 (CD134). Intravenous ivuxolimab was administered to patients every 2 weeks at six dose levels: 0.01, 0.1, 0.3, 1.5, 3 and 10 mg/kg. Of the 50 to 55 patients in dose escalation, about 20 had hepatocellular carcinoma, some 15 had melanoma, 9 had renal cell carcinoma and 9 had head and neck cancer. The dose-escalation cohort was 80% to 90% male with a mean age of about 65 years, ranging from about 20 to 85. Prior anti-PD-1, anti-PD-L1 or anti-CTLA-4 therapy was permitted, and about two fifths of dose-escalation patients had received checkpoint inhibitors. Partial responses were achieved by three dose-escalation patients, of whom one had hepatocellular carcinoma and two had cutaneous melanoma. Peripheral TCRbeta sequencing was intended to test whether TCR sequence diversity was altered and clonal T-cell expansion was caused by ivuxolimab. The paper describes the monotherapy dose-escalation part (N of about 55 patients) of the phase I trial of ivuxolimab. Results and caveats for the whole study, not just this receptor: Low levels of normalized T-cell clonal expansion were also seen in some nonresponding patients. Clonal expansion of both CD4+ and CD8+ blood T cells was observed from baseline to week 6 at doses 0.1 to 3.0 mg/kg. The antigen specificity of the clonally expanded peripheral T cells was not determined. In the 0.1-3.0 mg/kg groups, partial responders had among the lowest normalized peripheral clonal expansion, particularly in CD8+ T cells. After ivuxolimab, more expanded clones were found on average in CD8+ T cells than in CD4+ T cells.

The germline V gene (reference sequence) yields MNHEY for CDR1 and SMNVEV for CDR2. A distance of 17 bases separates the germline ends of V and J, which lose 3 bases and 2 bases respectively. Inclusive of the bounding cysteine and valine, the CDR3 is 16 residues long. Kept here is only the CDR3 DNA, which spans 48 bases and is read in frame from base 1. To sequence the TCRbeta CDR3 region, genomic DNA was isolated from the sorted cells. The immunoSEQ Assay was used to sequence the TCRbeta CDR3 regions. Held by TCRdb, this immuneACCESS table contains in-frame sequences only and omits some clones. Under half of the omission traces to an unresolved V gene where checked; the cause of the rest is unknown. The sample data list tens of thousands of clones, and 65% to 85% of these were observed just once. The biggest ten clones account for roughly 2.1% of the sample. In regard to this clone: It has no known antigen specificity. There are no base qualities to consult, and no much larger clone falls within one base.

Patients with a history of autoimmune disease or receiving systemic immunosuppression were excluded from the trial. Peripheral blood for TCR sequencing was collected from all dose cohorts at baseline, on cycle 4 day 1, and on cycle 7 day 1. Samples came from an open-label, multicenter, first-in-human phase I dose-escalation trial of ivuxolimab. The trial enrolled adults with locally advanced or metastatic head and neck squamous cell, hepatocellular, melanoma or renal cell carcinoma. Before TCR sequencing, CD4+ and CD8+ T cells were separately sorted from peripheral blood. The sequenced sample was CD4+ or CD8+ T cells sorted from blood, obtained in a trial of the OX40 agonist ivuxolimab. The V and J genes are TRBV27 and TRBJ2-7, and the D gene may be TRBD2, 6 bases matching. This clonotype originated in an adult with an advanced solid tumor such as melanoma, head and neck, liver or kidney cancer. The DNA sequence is TGTGCCAGCAGTTTGGACCCGAGGGGACTGACCTACGAGCAGTACGTC. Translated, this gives CASSLDPRGLTYEQYV.